The clone carrying this TCR beta chain has a handful of counts. Its cognate antigen is unknown. This CDR3 region has 16 residues. V lost 2 bases and J 0 bases, leaving 11 bases between the germline ends. Germline CDR1 KGHSH, CDR2 LQKENI. The sample belongs to a study of response to subunit inactivated influenza vaccine. General study findings and limits: There was a suggestion from the authors that each seasonal influenza vaccination recruits few new T cells.

TCRdb reanalysed the RT-PCR reads using MiXCR and keeps one entry per CDR3 protein. The sample includes hundreds of thousands of distinct CDR3 sequences, about 15% of them seen just once. The TCR originated in a man aged 50 to 69 who received an inactivated influenza vaccine. Source: CD4+ T cells sorted from PBMCs, taken around 25 months after vaccination. The chain carries TRBV18 and TRBJ1-3; D ambiguous. The CDR3 here is CASSPSEASSGNTIYF. CDR3 bases: TGTGCCAGCTCACCATCCGAGGCGAGCTCTGGAAACACCATATATTTT. The entire variable domain, with the rest obtained from reference TRBV18 and TRBJ1-3, is as follows: NAGVMQNPRHLVRRRGQEARLRCSPMKGHSHVYWYRQLPEEGLKFMVYLQKENIIDESGMPKERFSAEFPKEGPSILRIQQVVRGDSAAYFCASSPSEASSGNTIYFGEGSWLTVV.